Listed below are T cell receptor beta chains from one sample, sequenced in a study of shared clonotypes between healthy human individuals. Produced via immunoSEQ multiplex PCR; TCRdb's table is partial and in-frame only. The sample gives some 2,000,000 clones, 85% to 95% of which show up once; roughly 1% is in the top ten. The sequenced material came from naive CD8+ T cells sorted from blood. Receptors originate from a man aged 18 to 30 in good health. Both conserved end residues are part of each CDR3. Each record gives: J gene, V gene, clone size, D gene, CDR3 DNA, CDR3 protein. D genes are given only for firm matches. Size tells how often a clone was seen (once, few, many) or the class of an expanded clone, and some rows leave it out.

J gene: TRBJ1-2
V gene: TRBV25-1
clone size: .
D gene: .
CDR3 DNA: TGTGCCAGCAGTGGCCCAAGGGGGGATGCTAACTATGGCTACACCTTC
CDR3 protein: CASSGPRGDANYGYTF

J gene: TRBJ2-7
V gene: TRBV6-6
clone size: .
D gene: TRBD1
CDR3 DNA: TGTGCCAGCAGTTATGCCGGACAGGGCTACGAGCAGTACTTC
CDR3 protein: CASSYAGQGYEQYF

J gene: TRBJ2-7
V gene: TRBV7-8
clone size: .
D gene: .
CDR3 DNA: TGTGCCAGCACCTCAATGGGGGCCTACGAGCAGTACTTC
CDR3 protein: CASTSMGAYEQYF

J gene: TRBJ2-7
V gene: TRBV4-1
clone size: .
D gene: .
CDR3 DNA: TGCGCCAGCAGCCAAGTGGCGACAGGCCGTTACTACGAGCAGTACTTC
CDR3 protein: CASSQVATGRYYEQYF

J gene: TRBJ2-3
V gene: TRBV5-4
clone size: .
D gene: .
CDR3 DNA: TGTGCCAGCAGCTTAGAACGCACAGATACGCAGTATTTT
CDR3 protein: CASSLERTDTQYF

J gene: TRBJ2-1
V gene: TRBV7-7
clone size: .
D gene: .
CDR3 DNA: TGTGCTAGCAGCGCTGGACTAGGGGGGGGATACAATGAGCAGTTCTTC
CDR3 protein: CASSAGLGGGYNEQFF

J gene: TRBJ2-5
V gene: TRBV13
clone size: .
D gene: TRBD1
CDR3 DNA: TGTGCCAGCAGTTGGACAGGGCAAGAGACCCAGTACTTC
CDR3 protein: CASSWTGQETQYF

J gene: TRBJ2-6
V gene: TRBV2
clone size: .
D gene: .
CDR3 DNA: TGTGCCAGCAGTGAATTAAGGGGCCCCCCTGGCTCTGGGGCCAACGTCCTGACTTTC
CDR3 protein: CASSELRGPPGSGANVLTF

J gene: TRBJ2-7
V gene: TRBV28
clone size: .
D gene: .
CDR3 DNA: TGTGCCAGCAGTTTAGGCGGATGGGGAACCTACGAGCAGTACTTC
CDR3 protein: CASSLGGWGTYEQYF

J gene: TRBJ1-6
V gene: TRBV23-1
clone size: .
D gene: TRBD1
CDR3 DNA: TGCGCCAGCAGTCACTATCTTGACAGGGGAAGCTCCTATAATTCACCCCTCCACTTT
CDR3 protein: CASSHYLDRGSSYNSPLHF

J gene: TRBJ2-2
V gene: TRBV7-9
clone size: .
D gene: .
CDR3 DNA: TGTGCCAGCAGCCCCGCTCTGACTAGTTTCCCCGGGGAGCTGTTTTTT
CDR3 protein: CASSPALTSFPGELFF

J gene: TRBJ1-3
V gene: TRBV11-3
clone size: .
D gene: .
CDR3 DNA: TGTGCCAGCAGCTTAGAGCCGGGACCTCTAAACACCATATATTTT
CDR3 protein: CASSLEPGPLNTIYF

J gene: TRBJ2-1
V gene: TRBV6-6
clone size: .
D gene: .
CDR3 DNA: TGTGCCAGCTACATTTCACCAGGACAAAATGAGCAGTTCTTC
CDR3 protein: CASYISPGQNEQFF

J gene: TRBJ2-3
V gene: TRBV5-6
clone size: .
D gene: .
CDR3 DNA: TGTGCCAGCAGCTTTTGGCAGAGCACAGATACGCAGTATTTT
CDR3 protein: CASSFWQSTDTQYF

J gene: TRBJ1-5
V gene: TRBV6-6
clone size: medium-sized
D gene: .
CDR3 DNA: TGTGCCAGCAGTTACCCAGGAACCGATCAGCCCCAGCATTTT
CDR3 protein: CASSYPGTDQPQHF

J gene: TRBJ2-2
V gene: TRBV7-9
clone size: .
D gene: .
CDR3 DNA: TGTGCCAGCAGCTTCATAAGGACGGGGAACACCGGGGAGCTGTTCTTT
CDR3 protein: CASSFIRTGNTGELFF

J gene: TRBJ1-6
V gene: TRBV27
clone size: .
D gene: TRBD1
CDR3 DNA: TGTGCCAGCAGTTCGGGACAGGGGGTCAGTTCACCCCTCCACTTT
CDR3 protein: CASSSGQGVSSPLHF

J gene: TRBJ2-2
V gene: TRBV11-2
clone size: .
D gene: TRBD1
CDR3 DNA: TGTGCCAGCAGCTCCACGATGGGAGACAGGGGGCTTGGCGGGGAGCTGTTTTTT
CDR3 protein: CASSSTMGDRGLGGELFF

J gene: TRBJ2-2
V gene: TRBV5-6
clone size: .
D gene: .
CDR3 DNA: TGTGCCAGCAGCTTCCCCAGGGACACCGGGGAGCTGTTTTTT
CDR3 protein: CASSFPRDTGELFF

J gene: TRBJ2-7
V gene: TRBV4-2
clone size: .
D gene: .
CDR3 DNA: TGTGCCAGCAGCCCGGAACTGGGGGCCCCCTACGAGCAGTACTTC
CDR3 protein: CASSPELGAPYEQYF

J gene: TRBJ1-1
V gene: TRBV5-1
clone size: .
D gene: TRBD1
CDR3 DNA: TGCGCCAGCAGCTTTAGACAGGGATTCGACACTGAAGCTTTCTTT
CDR3 protein: CASSFRQGFDTEAFF

J gene: TRBJ2-3
V gene: TRBV27
clone size: .
D gene: .
CDR3 DNA: TGTGCCAGCAGTCGCGGAGGACGCCCAGATACGCAGTATTTT
CDR3 protein: CASSRGGRPDTQYF

J gene: TRBJ2-7
V gene: TRBV27
clone size: .
D gene: .
CDR3 DNA: TGTGCCAGCAGTTTATTGGGGGTGGCAGGAAGGGGGGAGCAGTACTTC
CDR3 protein: CASSLLGVAGRGEQYF